The clone carrying this T cell receptor (beta chain) was detected many times. The data derive from a study of neurological immune-mediated disorders. TCRdb reanalysed the 5' RACE reads using MiXCR and keeps one entry per CDR3 protein. The sample lists tens of thousands of distinct CDR3 sequences, around 3.5% occurring once. The CDR3 loop spans 14 amino acids. V dropped 4 bases and J dropped 7 bases, with 11 bases sitting between them. Germline CDR1 and CDR2: LGHDT and YNNKEL (reference sequence). This receptor was obtained from a man aged 35 to 55 with multiple sclerosis. The sequencing input was PBMCs. The V gene is TRBV3-1, the J gene TRBJ1-6, with a tentative D call TRBD1 (6 bases). The CDR3 loop reads CASSLGGGNSPLHF. The CDR3 DNA follows: TGTGCCAGCAGCCTAGGGGGGGGGAATTCACCCCTCCACTTT.